These 14 T cell receptor beta chains were sequenced from one sample in a study of blood T cell repertoires in COVID-19. Libraries were prepared by immunoSEQ multiplex PCR; TCRdb keeps only in-frame clonotypes and omits some of them. This table holds about 140,000 clones, roughly 88% found once. Specimen: peripheral blood. The origin of the receptors is a man between 65 and 80 years old with acute or convalescent COVID-19.

The chain carries TRBV10-3 and TRBJ1-5; 9 bases fit TRBD1. Per germline, CDR1 ENHRY and CDR2 SYGVKD. The CDR3 consists of 15 residues. The V and J ends lost 4 bases and 2 bases, in that order; junction bases with no gene match: 3. The CDR3 loop is CAISVQGAGNQPQHF. As DNA, the CDR3 is TGTGCCATCAGTGTACAGGGGGCAGGCAATCAGCCCCAGCATTTT.

The rearrangement uses TRBV2 and TRBJ2-7; D perhaps matches TRBD1 (6 bases). Germline V CDR1 and CDR2: SNHLY, FYNNEI. The CDR3 extends over 14 amino acids. V lost 5 bases, J lost 0 bases, and 11 bases lay in between. The CDR3 bases are TGTGCCAGCAGTTCGGACAGTCACTCCTACGAGCAGTACTTC. It encodes CASSSDSHSYEQYF.

J is TRBJ2-1 and V is TRBV28; possible D gene TRBD1, 5 bases. Looked up from germline, CDR1 is MDHEN and CDR2 is SYDVKM. Trimming cost V 2 bases and J 4 bases, with 15 bases left between them. The CDR3 totals 16 residues. This chain's CDR3 is CASSLGAPGGYNEQFF. The CDR3 DNA sequence: TGTGCCAGCAGTTTAGGGGCTCCCGGTGGGTACAATGAGCAGTTCTTC.

The genes are TRBV10-3 and TRBJ1-2; 9 nucleotides align to TRBD1. Germline CDR1 ENHRY, CDR2 SYGVKD. The CDR3 runs to 14 residues. The ends lost 4 bases at V and 6 bases at J; junction bases unmatched: 6. CDR3 loop: CAISAGQGVDGYTF. The CDR3 region has the DNA TGTGCCATCAGTGCGGGACAGGGCGTTGATGGCTACACCTTC.

The gene calls are TRBV28 and TRBJ1-5; 7 positions match TRBD1. The CDR3 covers 15 residues. Germline values: CDR1 MDHEN, CDR2 SYDVKM. Trimming removed 6 bases from V and 5 bases from J; junction bases left unmatched: 10. The CDR3 here is CASSLGQAFDQPQHF. As DNA, the CDR3 is TGTGCCAGCAGCCTAGGACAGGCGTTCGATCAGCCCCAGCATTTT.

The chain recombines TRBV3-1 (or the pseudogene TRBV3-2) with TRBJ2-4; 7 positions match TRBD2. CDR1 is LGHDT and CDR2 is YNNKEL in the germline V gene (reference sequence). This CDR3 is built from 13 residues. J gave up 8 bases and V 1 base, and 2 bases lay outside the gene matches. The CDR3 is CASSQGRGDIQYF. CDR3 nucleotides: TGTGCCAGCAGCCAAGGACGGGGGGACATTCAGTACTTC.

The table lists this clone with a few counts. The rearrangement joins TRBV24-1 to TRBJ2-2, with TRBD2 matching over 16 bases. This CDR3 region has 21 residues. CDR1 is KGHDR and CDR2 is SFDVKD in the germline V gene. After removal of 1 base from V and 0 bases from J, the junction contained 7 bases not matched to a gene. The CDR3 DNA sequence: TGTGCCACCAGTGATTTTACCGGGACTAGCGGGAGGGGAGCGAACACCGGGGAGCTGTTTTTT. Translated, it gives CATSDFTGTSGRGANTGELFF.

This chain joins TRBV10-2 and TRBJ1-1, with D tentatively TRBD1 (6 bases). Germline V gene data show CDR1 as WSHSY and CDR2 as SAAADI. There are 16 residues in the CDR3. The V end lost 3 bases, the J end lost 0 bases, and 14 bases lay between the germline ends. This CDR3 is CASSDVGQSMNTEAFF. The CDR3 nucleotides are TGCGCCAGCAGTGATGTAGGACAGAGCATGAACACTGAAGCTTTCTTT.

This clone is a singleton in its sample. The chain couples TRBV5-6 to TRBJ2-7; perhaps TRBD1 as D (5 bases). V lost 3 bases, J lost 3 bases, and 16 bases lay in between. Germline V gene data show CDR1 as SGHDT and CDR2 as YYEEEE. This CDR3 spans 15 amino acids. For the CDR3, the DNA is TGTGCCAGCAGCTCCGCCGAAGGGGCGTACTACGAGCAGTACTTC. As protein: CASSSAEGAYYEQYF.

J is TRBJ2-1 and V is TRBV4-2; D might be TRBD2 (6 bases). This CDR3 is 14 amino acids long. Trimming stripped 4 bases from V and 5 bases from J, with 12 bases between. Germline loops: CDR1 LGHNA, CDR2 YNFKEQ. The CDR3 is CASSPLRGNNEQFF. CDR3 in DNA: TGTGCCAGCAGCCCCCTGCGGGGCAACAATGAGCAGTTCTTC.

The chain recombines TRBV10-2 with TRBJ2-1; 11 nucleotides line up with TRBD2. Losses at the gene ends were 6 bases for V and 3 bases for J; bases not matched to a gene: 4. The CDR3 covers 15 residues. The germline gives CDR1 WSHSY, CDR2 SAAADI. CDR3 nucleotides: TGCGCCAGCAGCTTCGGGACTAGCGGCTACAATGAGCAGTTCTTC. The encoded protein is CASSFGTSGYNEQFF.

This chain links TRBV6-5 with TRBJ1-5, with D perhaps TRBD1 (5 bases). Germline CDR1 MNHEY, CDR2 SVGAGI. Trimming took off 8 bases at V and 7 bases at J, with 15 bases between the two ends. This CDR3 is built from 13 residues. The CDR3 here is CASRTGVSQPQHF. In nucleotides, the CDR3 is TGTGCCAGCCGAACGGGGGTCTCGCAGCCCCAGCATTTT.

CDR3 region: CASSPLELQGAQETQYF. In DNA form, the CDR3 reads TGTGCCAGCTCACCTCTGGAATTACAGGGTGCACAAGAGACCCAGTACTTC. The V and J genes are TRBV18 and TRBJ2-5; possibly TRBD1 for D (6 bases). Trimming took off 3 bases at V and 2 bases at J, with 19 bases between the two ends. CDR1 KGHSH and CDR2 LQKENI come from the germline V gene. The CDR3 consists of 17 residues.

CDR3 in DNA: TGTGCCAGCGTTAGCGGGAGGAATGAGCAGTACTTC. Its protein is CASVSGRNEQYF. V usage is TRBV2 and J usage is TRBJ2-7; TRBD2 aligns across 10 bases. This CDR3 has 12 residues. Losses at the gene ends were 8 bases for V and 7 bases for J; bases not matched to a gene: 5. Germline V gene data show CDR1 as SNHLY and CDR2 as FYNNEI.